This T cell receptor (beta chain) was obtained from a study of T cell changes during pregnancy in multiple sclerosis. The data were produced by immunoSEQ multiplex PCR, yet TCRdb's version contains in-frame clones alone and is incomplete. Among roughly 52,000 clones listed, about 90% were seen once. Trimming removed 7 bases from V and 0 bases from J, with 7 bases in between. Looked up from germline, CDR1 is SNHLY and CDR2 is FYNNEI. The CDR3 totals 12 residues. The chain employs TRBV2 and TRBJ2-7, with D unresolved. The source was CD4+ T cells from peripheral blood mononuclear cells, collected in the first trimester of pregnancy. The receptor comes from a female donor with multiple sclerosis, enrolled in a pregnancy study. In DNA, the CDR3 is TGTGCCAGCACCCTCCTCTCCTACGAGCAGTACTTC. Translation: CASTLLSYEQYF.